A single sample is the source of the 30 T cell receptor beta chains below, sequenced in a study of blood T cell repertoires in COVID-19. Using immunoSEQ multiplex PCR, the repertoire was profiled, and TCRdb retains in-frame clones only, with some absent. Of just under 300,000 clones detected, roughly 86% appear once; the ten largest clones hold roughly 1.3%. Sequencing was performed on peripheral blood. The origin of the receptors is an older man with acute or convalescent COVID-19.

The rearrangement links TRBV5-1 to TRBJ2-1; TRBD1 might be the D (6 bases). Germline CDR1 SGHRS, CDR2 YFSETQ. The CDR3 is made up of 15 amino acids. Trimming removed 4 bases at V and 4 bases at J, with 15 bases between. The CDR3 loop reads CASSETGTTYNEQFF. The DNA for the CDR3 is TGCGCCAGCAGCGAAACCGGGACAACTTACAATGAGCAGTTCTTC.

The chain is built from TRBV19 and TRBJ1-5; TRBD1 agrees at 8 bases. There are 17 residues in the CDR3. With V trimmed by 4 bases and J by 0 bases, 8 bases remained unmatched. Germline CDR1 and CDR2: LNHDA and SQIVND (reference sequence). The CDR3 loop reads CASSSAGGQYSNQPQHF. CDR3 coding DNA: TGTGCCAGTAGTAGCGCAGGGGGCCAATATAGCAATCAGCCCCAGCATTTT.

This clone was seen a handful of times. The same CDR3 also results from other DNA sequences found in this sample. In DNA, the CDR3 is TGTGCCAGCAGTGGGGGACAGGGCCCCTACAATGAGCAGTTCTTC. Translated, it gives CASSGGQGPYNEQFF. This chain joins TRBV25-1 and TRBJ2-1; 9 nucleotides align to TRBD1. V lost 4 bases to trimming and J lost 2 bases; unmatched junction nucleotides: 3. This CDR3 spans 15 amino acids. In germline, CDR1 is MGHDK, CDR2 SYGVNS. Complete variable domain (other parts from reference TRBV25-1 and TRBJ2-1): EADIYQTPRYLVIGTGKKITLECSQTMGHDKMYWYQQDPGMELHLIHYSYGVNSTEKGDLSSESTVSRIRTEHFPLTLESARPSHTSQYLCASSGGQGPYNEQFFGPGTRLTVL.

This clone was seen a handful of times. The genes are TRBV6-5 and TRBJ2-7, with 11 bases lining up with TRBD2. The CDR3 is 14 amino acids. Germline V lookup: CDR1 MNHEY, CDR2 SVGAGI. J gave up 7 bases and V 6 bases, and 8 bases lay outside the gene matches. CDR3 bases: TGTGCCAGCAGCCTGACTAGCGGGATCTTAGAGCAGTACTTC. It encodes CASSLTSGILEQYF.

J is TRBJ1-5 and V is TRBV5-5, with TRBD1 matching 8 bases. Germline lookup yields CDR1 SGHKS and CDR2 YYEKEE (reference sequence). This CDR3 spans 15 amino acids. Trimming cost V 1 base and J 2 bases; bases outside gene matches: 2. Here the CDR3 reads CASSLQGAGNQPQHF. The CDR3 region has the DNA TGTGCCAGCAGCTTGCAGGGGGCTGGCAATCAGCCCCAGCATTTT.

This clone was observed a single time. V and J are TRBV18 and TRBJ2-5; D possibly corresponds to TRBD2 (6 bases). Germline assignment: CDR1 KGHSH and CDR2 LQKENI. This CDR3 comprises 15 residues. V lost 2 bases, J lost 5 bases, and 15 bases lay in between. CDR3 coding DNA: TGTGCCAGCTCACCAGGAGGGCAGCCGCGGGAGACCCAGTACTTC. It translates to CASSPGGQPRETQYF. Combining the CDR3 with reference TRBV18 and TRBJ2-5 gives the whole variable domain NAGVMQNPRHLVRRRGQEARLRCSPMKGHSHVYWYRQLPEEGLKFMVYLQKENIIDESGMPKERFSAEFPKEGPSILRIQQVVRGDSAAYFCASSPGGQPRETQYFGPGTRLLVL.

Concerning this clone itself: The junction does not match germline at one end; this may be a read error. The rearrangement uses TRBV6-2 or TRBV6-3 and TRBJ2-5, with D perhaps TRBD2 (7 bases). CDR1 is MNHEY and CDR2 is SVGEGT in the germline V gene. The CDR3 has 11 residues. CDR3 sequence: CASSPGGPAHF. The DNA for the CDR3 is TGTGCCAGCAGTCCCGGGGGGCCCGCACACTTC.

The chain uses TRBV4-2 and TRBJ1-1; D is possibly TRBD1 (6 bases). CDR1 and CDR2 from the germline V gene are LGHNA and YNFKEQ. The V gene lost 1 base and the J gene lost 0 bases, with 21 bases spanning the gap. The CDR3 runs to 19 residues. The CDR3 sequence is CASSQGWGFTGPMNTEAFF. The CDR3 nucleotides read TGTGCCAGCAGCCAAGGGTGGGGTTTTACAGGGCCCATGAACACTGAAGCTTTCTTT.

This chain uses TRBV5-4 with TRBJ2-7; D possibly corresponds to TRBD2 (6 bases). Germline CDR1 is SGHNT and CDR2 is YYREEE (reference sequence). The germline V and J ends were trimmed by 4 bases and 2 bases, with 16 bases remaining between them. The CDR3 covers 15 residues. DNA of the CDR3: TGTGCCAGCAGCCGAACAGGCGGAGGGACCTACGAGCAGTACTTC. Amino acids: CASSRTGGGTYEQYF.

This chain joins TRBV28 and TRBJ2-5; 7 bases agree with TRBD1. V shed 9 bases and J 2 bases; nucleotides not matched to a gene: 6. CDR1 is MDHEN, CDR2 SYDVKM, per germline. CDR3 length: 13 residues. This chain's CDR3 is CASGSGQQETQYF. CDR3 coding DNA: TGTGCCAGTGGGTCGGGACAGCAAGAGACCCAGTACTTC.

The chain couples TRBV7-9 to TRBJ2-3; D perhaps matches TRBD1 (5 bases). CDR1 and CDR2 from the germline V gene are SEHNR and FQNEAQ (reference sequence). Trimming removed 6 bases from V and 4 bases from J, with 17 bases in between. The CDR3 sequence is 15 residues long. The CDR3 DNA sequence: TGTGCCAGCAGGAACTCAGGGATTGAGGCAGATACGCAGTATTTT. This codes for CASRNSGIEADTQYF.

The chain recombines TRBV7-2 with TRBJ2-3; 9 nucleotides match TRBD2. V dropped 6 bases and J dropped 2; count of bases not matched to a gene: 3. This CDR3 has 14 amino acids. Germline V gene sequence: CDR1 SGHTA, CDR2 FQGNSA. The CDR3: CASSSGGPTDTQYF. DNA for the CDR3: TGTGCCAGCAGTAGCGGGGGTCCCACAGATACGCAGTATTTT.

The V and J genes are TRBV6-5 and TRBJ1-2; TRBD1 matches at 10 bases. V lost 6 bases, J lost 8 bases, and 12 bases stayed unmatched. The CDR3 is 15 amino acids. Germline V gives CDR1 MNHEY, CDR2 SVGAGI. The CDR3 sequence: CASSADGTGDRGYTF. In nucleotides, the CDR3 is TGTGCCAGCAGCGCCGATGGGACAGGGGATCGGGGCTACACCTTC.

The chain links TRBV12-3 or TRBV12-4 to TRBJ2-7, with D maybe TRBD1 (5 bases). V lost 5 bases to trimming and J lost 5 bases, with 13 bases between them. There are 13 residues in the CDR3. Here the CDR3 DNA reads TGTGCCAGCAGTCCCGGCGGCAGGGACGAGCAGTACTTC. Protein sequence: CASSPGGRDEQYF.

The CDR3 sequence: CASSLGTGTGTQYF. CDR3 sequence (DNA): TGTGCCAGCAGCCTCGGGACAGGGACAGGGACCCAGTACTTC. This chain connects TRBV11-2 to TRBJ2-5, with TRBD1 matching 9 bases. With V trimmed by 5 bases and J by 7 bases, 8 bases remained unmatched. Germline V gives CDR1 SGHAT, CDR2 FQNNGV. The CDR3 has 14 residues.

The sample holds a few counts of this clone. The genes are TRBV3-1 (or the pseudogene TRBV3-2) and TRBJ2-7; 12 nucleotides agree with TRBD2. CDR1 and CDR2 (germline): LGHDT, YNNKEL (reference sequence). This CDR3 is built from 17 residues. The V gene end was trimmed by 2 bases and the J gene end by 2 bases; junction bases not matched to a gene: 7. The CDR3 is CASSQRTSGTGAYEQYF. The CDR3 DNA reads TGTGCCAGCAGCCAAAGGACTAGCGGGACGGGGGCCTACGAGCAGTACTTC.

This rearrangement joins TRBV18 to TRBJ2-3, with TRBD2 matching over 10 bases. The CDR3 runs 15 residues. V lost 2 bases and J lost 2; bases outside the gene matches: 1. Germline V gene lookup returns CDR1 KGHSH and CDR2 LQKENI. The CDR3 protein is CASSPTSGITDTQYF. In DNA, the CDR3 is TGTGCCAGCTCACCAACTAGCGGGATCACAGATACGCAGTATTTT.

V usage is TRBV5-8 and J usage is TRBJ2-2; 9 nucleotides align to TRBD1. CDR3 length equals 14 residues. From germline, CDR1 is SGHTS and CDR2 YDEGEE. Germline trimming cut 4 bases from V and 6 bases from J; bases unmatched to any gene: 4. The CDR3 bases are TGTGCCAGCAGCCGAAGGACAGGGGCCGGGGAGCTGTTTTTT. This codes for CASSRRTGAGELFF.

This clone has more than one count but fewer than ten. This chain connects TRBV29-1 to TRBJ2-5; no clear D. This CDR3 has 13 residues. In germline, CDR1 is SQVTM, CDR2 ANQGSEA. Deletions cut 6 bases from V and 4 bases from J, with 15 bases between. CDR3 nucleotides: TGCAGCGTCTCGCCCGACATAGGAGAGACCCAGTACTTC. Protein product: CSVSPDIGETQYF.

The rearrangement links TRBV7-8 to TRBJ1-2, with TRBD1 as a possible D gene (5 bases). Germline V gene data show CDR1 as SGHVS and CDR2 as FQNEAQ. Trimming stripped 2 bases from V and 3 bases from J, with 7 bases between. The CDR3 is 13 residues long. The CDR3 here is CASSLQGHYGYTF. In nucleotides, the CDR3 is TGTGCCAGCAGCTTACAGGGTCACTATGGCTACACCTTC.

The genes are TRBV5-4 and TRBJ2-1; 11 bases are shared with TRBD1. Looked up from germline, CDR1 is SGHNT and CDR2 is YYREEE (reference sequence). The ends lost 1 base at V and 3 bases at J; junction bases unmatched: 3. The CDR3 is 16 amino acids. For the CDR3, the DNA is TGTGCCAGCAGCTTGACTGGGACAGGGGGCTACAATGAGCAGTTCTTC. It is translated as CASSLTGTGGYNEQFF. Using reference TRBV5-4 and TRBJ2-1 for the parts outside the CDR3, the full variable domain is ETGVTQSPTHLIKTRGQQVTLRCSSQSGHNTVSWYQQALGQGPQFIFQYYREEENGRGNFPPRFSGLQFPNYSSELNVNALELDDSALYLCASSLTGTGGYNEQFFGPGTRLTVL.

V gene TRBV9 combines with J gene TRBJ1-2, with D possibly TRBD1 on 5 matching bases. This CDR3 spans 16 amino acids. The V end was cut by 4 bases, the J end by 0 bases, with 16 bases between. The germline V gene encodes CDR1 SGDLS and CDR2 YYNGEE. The CDR3 bases are TGTGCCAGCAGCCCCGGGGGTACCCTTACTAACTATGGCTACACCTTC. Its protein is CASSPGGTLTNYGYTF.

A single count supports this clone. This sequence joins TRBV11-3 and TRBJ2-7; 7 bases align to TRBD1. Germline values: CDR1 SGHNT, CDR2 YENEEA. The CDR3 is 16 amino acids. Trimming took 6 bases from V and 2 from J; bases not matched to a gene: 13. In nucleotides, the CDR3 is TGTGCCAGCAGTTTTTCCAAGGGGGCAAAAACCTACGAGCAGTACTTC. It is translated as CASSFSKGAKTYEQYF. The entire variable domain, with the rest obtained from reference TRBV11-3 and TRBJ2-7, is as follows: EAGVVQSPRYKIIEKKQPVAFWCNPISGHNTLYWYLQNLGQGPELLIRYENEEAVDDSQLPKDRFSAERLKGVDSTLKIQPAELGDSAVYLCASSFSKGAKTYEQYFGPGTRLTVT.

This CDR3 reads CASSLQGLGEQYF. The CDR3 DNA sequence: TGTGCCAGCAGCCTGCAGGGACTTGGCGAGCAGTACTTC. The chain couples TRBV5-5 to TRBJ2-7; TRBD2 is a possible D gene (6 bases). Trimming shortened V by 4 bases and J by 6 bases, and 14 bases separated the two germline ends. The germline CDR1 and CDR2 sequences are SGHKS and YYEKEE (reference sequence). The CDR3 extends over 13 amino acids. The variable domain in full, with the rest retrieved from reference TRBV5-5 and TRBJ2-7, is DAGVTQSPTHLIKTRGQQVTLRCSPISGHKSVSWYQQVLGQGPQFIFQYYEKEERGRGNFPDRFSARQFPNYSSELNVNALLLGDSALYLCASSLQGLGEQYFGPGTRLTVT.

V usage is TRBV29-1 and J usage is TRBJ2-1, with D possibly being TRBD2 (6 bases). The ends were cut back, 4 bases at V and 7 bases at J, with 20 bases in the middle. This CDR3 has 15 amino acids. Germline V gives CDR1 SQVTM, CDR2 ANQGSEA. The chain's CDR3 is CSVAELAYYGNEQFF. In DNA form, the CDR3 reads TGCAGCGTTGCGGAACTAGCTTATTACGGGAATGAGCAGTTCTTC.

In nucleotides, the CDR3 is TGTGCCAGCAGTTTCCGGACAGCTAACACCGGGGAGCTGTTTTTT. Its protein is CASSFRTANTGELFF. V usage is TRBV27 and J usage is TRBJ2-2; D might be TRBD1 (6 bases). CDR3 length equals 15 residues. From germline, CDR1 is MNHEY and CDR2 SMNVEV (reference sequence). V was shortened by 3 bases and J by 2 bases, with 10 bases between the two germline ends.

This clone appeared once. The chain joins TRBV19 to TRBJ2-1; 13 positions agree with TRBD2. The CDR3 loop spans 15 amino acids. Trimming cost V 2 bases and J 8 bases; bases outside gene matches: 3. Germline lookup yields CDR1 LNHDA and CDR2 SQIVND (reference sequence). The CDR3 region is CASSITSGRADEQFF. CDR3 coding DNA: TGTGCCAGTAGTATAACTAGCGGGAGGGCGGATGAGCAGTTCTTC.

This clone showed up just once. This chain connects TRBV21-1 to TRBJ2-3; TRBD2 was called by the table and not checked on the DNA. TRBV21-1 is a pseudogene segment. This CDR3 contains 16 residues. The CDR3 DNA sequence: TGTGCCAGCAGTCTATCCGGGACTAGATTCTCAGATACGCAGTATTTT. As protein: CASSLSGTRFSDTQYF.

This clone was seen more than once but under ten times. This sequence joins TRBV7-9 and TRBJ2-7; 9 bases match TRBD1. This CDR3 spans 13 amino acids. V shed 5 bases and J 7 bases; nucleotides not matched to a gene: 6. CDR1 and CDR2 from the germline V gene are SEHNR and FQNEAQ (reference sequence). The CDR3 bases are TGTGCCAGCAGCGGGGGACAGGGTGTAGAGCAGTACTTC. Amino acid sequence: CASSGGQGVEQYF.

The chain employs TRBV12-3 or TRBV12-4 and TRBJ2-1; 13 bases are a match to TRBD2. The CDR3 length is 13 residues. V trimming: 6 bases; J trimming: 8 bases; junction bases outside the gene matches: 1. CDR3 protein: CASRLAGGDEQFF. The CDR3 nucleotides are TGTGCCAGCAGACTAGCGGGGGGGGATGAGCAGTTCTTC.